These 17 T cell receptor beta chains were all obtained from the same sample, sequenced in a study of OX40 agonist ivuxolimab in advanced cancers. TCRdb's table, derived via immunoSEQ multiplex PCR, lists solely in-frame clones and lacks some. There are 55,000 to 85,000 clones in the sample; 91% occur only once, and approximately 0.32% lies in the top ten. Material: CD4+ or CD8+ T cells sorted from blood, obtained in a trial of the OX40 agonist ivuxolimab. The receptor source for this set is an adult with an advanced solid tumor such as melanoma, head and neck, liver or kidney cancer.

The chain couples TRBV5-6 to TRBJ1-1; no clear D gene. The CDR3 extends over 17 amino acids. Germline CDR1 is SGHDT and CDR2 is YYEEEE. V shed 3 bases and J shed 0 bases, with 18 bases lying between them. The CDR3 protein is CASSSPGSWSMNTEAFF. In nucleotides, the CDR3 is TGTGCCAGCAGCTCCCCGGGGAGTTGGAGTATGAACACTGAAGCTTTCTTT.

The rearrangement uses TRBV5-1 and TRBJ2-3; D possibly corresponds to TRBD2 (5 bases). The CDR3 spans 15 residues. V gave up 1 base and J gave up 2 bases, with 11 bases separating them. The germline V gene encodes CDR1 SGHRS and CDR2 YFSETQ. CDR3 sequence reads: CASSLQAVNTDTQYF. Written as DNA, the CDR3 is TGCGCCAGCAGCTTGCAAGCGGTAAACACAGATACGCAGTATTTT. The whole variable domain, filled in from reference TRBV5-1 and TRBJ2-3, reads KAGVTQTPRYLIKTRGQQVTLSCSPISGHRSVSWYQQTPGQGLQFLFEYFSETQRNKGNFPGRFSGRQFSNSRSEMNVSTLELGDSALYLCASSLQAVNTDTQYFGPGTRLTVL.

The CDR3 sequence: CASSQDSTTGNTIYF. CDR3 nucleotides: TGTGCCAGCAGCCAGGACAGCACCACTGGAAACACCATATATTTT. V and J are TRBV16 and TRBJ1-3, with D perhaps TRBD1 (6 bases). The V end lost 3 bases, the J end lost 2 bases, and 11 bases lay between the germline ends. Germline loops: CDR1 KGHSY, CDR2 FQNENV. The CDR3 length is 15 residues.

The chain uses TRBV6-5 and TRBJ1-1, with D unclear. Trimming stripped 4 bases from V and 5 bases from J, with 11 bases between. Germline V gene sequence: CDR1 MNHEY, CDR2 SVGAGI. The CDR3 has 13 residues. The CDR3 loop is CASSSMAGTEAFF. The CDR3 nucleotides read TGTGCCAGCAGTTCCATGGCGGGAACTGAAGCTTTCTTT.

The chain's CDR3 is CATKTERSQPQHF. The CDR3 region has the DNA TGTGCCACCAAGACGGAACGGAGTCAGCCCCAGCATTTT. This chain connects TRBV28 to TRBJ1-5; D gene uncertain. The CDR3 consists of 13 residues. Germline V gene lookup returns CDR1 MDHEN and CDR2 SYDVKM. Trimming cost V 10 bases and J 6 bases, with 16 bases left between them.

The rearrangement links TRBV28 to TRBJ1-2, with D hard to call. The CDR3 is 13 residues long. Germline V gene sequence: CDR1 MDHEN, CDR2 SYDVKM. V lost 5 bases to trimming and J lost 2 bases, with 9 bases between them. This CDR3 is CASSRTGNYGYTF. CDR3 DNA sequence: TGTGCCAGCAGTCGAACGGGGAACTATGGCTACACCTTC.

In its sample, this clone was seen once. The chain couples TRBV5-1 to TRBJ2-3; the match to TRBD2 covers 16 bases. Germline CDR1 and CDR2: SGHRS and YFSETQ. V lost 3 bases to trimming and J lost 5 bases; unmatched junction nucleotides: 3. CDR3 length equals 16 residues. CDR3 protein: CASSSGLAGGLDTQYF. Written as DNA, the CDR3 is TGCGCCAGCAGCTCGGGACTAGCGGGAGGGTTAGATACGCAGTATTTT.

The chain is built from TRBV19 and TRBJ1-4; D perhaps matches TRBD1 (5 bases). Trimming shortened V by 4 bases and J by 7 bases, and 16 bases separated the two germline ends. There are 15 residues in the CDR3. Germline V gene sequence: CDR1 LNHDA, CDR2 SQIVND (reference sequence). CDR3 sequence (DNA): TGTGCCAGTAGTACACAATCAGGGATTGGTGAAAAACTGTTTTTT. It encodes CASSTQSGIGEKLFF.

This sequence joins TRBV10-1 and TRBJ2-7; TRBD1 agrees at 9 bases. The CDR3 totals 14 residues. CDR1 and CDR2 (germline): WNHNN, SYGVQD (reference sequence). With 4 bases clipped from V and 6 bases from J, the junction kept 7 bases outside the gene matches. CDR3 amino acids: CASSGGQGSLEQYF. In nucleotides, the CDR3 is TGCGCCAGCAGTGGGGGACAGGGCTCTCTCGAGCAGTACTTC.

CDR3 amino acids: CASSLPGLAEQFF. The CDR3 DNA follows: TGTGCCAGCAGCCTCCCGGGACTAGCGGAGCAGTTCTTC. The chain carries TRBV7-3 and TRBJ2-1; TRBD2 agrees at 10 bases. The V segment lost 5 bases and the J segment 10 bases; nucleotides outside the gene matches: 5. The germline CDR1 and CDR2 sequences are SGHTA and FQGTGA. The CDR3 contains 13 residues.

The chain links TRBV4-2 to TRBJ2-3; D not resolved. CDR3 length equals 17 residues. The V gene's germline CDR1 is LGHNA and CDR2 YNFKEQ. The V and J ends lost 1 base and 3 bases respectively, with 17 bases between them. CDR3 in amino acids: CASSQVVAGQGTDTQYF. CDR3 DNA sequence: TGTGCCAGCAGCCAAGTAGTAGCAGGTCAAGGAACAGATACGCAGTATTTT.

This clone was counted a single time. The chain uses TRBV19 and TRBJ1-6, with TRBD1 matching 9 bases. The CDR3 runs 16 residues. V trimming: 4 bases; J trimming: 8 bases; junction bases outside the gene matches: 9. The germline V gene encodes CDR1 LNHDA and CDR2 SQIVND (reference sequence). The chain's CDR3 is CASSNNRDRADSPLHF. CDR3 DNA: TGTGCCAGTAGTAACAACCGGGACAGGGCTGATTCACCCCTCCACTTT.

This clone was seen a few times. The chain joins TRBV6-5 to TRBJ1-4, with D possibly matching TRBD1 (6 bases). Germline V gene lookup returns CDR1 MNHEY and CDR2 SVGAGI. The CDR3 totals 12 residues. V lost 5 bases to trimming and J lost 8 bases, with 9 bases between them. DNA for the CDR3: TGTGCCAGCAGTCGGGACAAAGAAAAACTGTTTTTT. Protein: CASSRDKEKLFF.

The chain combines TRBV6-1 with TRBJ1-1; D remains ambiguous. Germline V gives CDR1 MNHNS, CDR2 SASEGT. CDR3 size: 11 residues. V was pared by 5 bases and J by 7 bases, with 8 bases between. CDR3 residues: CASSTRLEAFF. For the CDR3, the DNA is TGTGCCAGCAGTACGCGACTTGAAGCTTTCTTT.

The chain joins TRBV5-1 to TRBJ2-7; 8 bases match TRBD1. This CDR3 has 15 residues. CDR1 SGHRS and CDR2 YFSETQ come from the germline V gene. V was clipped by 4 bases and J by 2 bases; unmatched bases: 8. CDR3 sequence reads: CASSPGQGQTYEQYF. In DNA form, the CDR3 reads TGCGCCAGCAGCCCCGGACAGGGCCAGACCTACGAGCAGTACTTC.

In nucleotides, the CDR3 is TGTGCCAACGCCGCCCGGGACAGGGGCCTGTACACTGAAGCTTTCTTT. It yields the protein CANAARDRGLYTEAFF. This chain connects TRBV2 to TRBJ1-1; TRBD1 agrees at 10 bases. The ends lost 10 bases at V and 3 bases at J; junction bases unmatched: 14. Germline-derived CDR1 and CDR2 are SNHLY and FYNNEI. This CDR3 region has 16 residues.

The genes are TRBV15 and TRBJ2-3, with no clear D. Germline values: CDR1 LNHNV, CDR2 YYDKDF (reference sequence). V gave up 0 bases and J gave up 6 bases, with 7 bases separating them. This CDR3 is 13 amino acids long. Here the CDR3 DNA reads TGTGCCACCAGCAGAGATCTGCTGGATACGCAGTATTTT. Protein: CATSRDLLDTQYF.